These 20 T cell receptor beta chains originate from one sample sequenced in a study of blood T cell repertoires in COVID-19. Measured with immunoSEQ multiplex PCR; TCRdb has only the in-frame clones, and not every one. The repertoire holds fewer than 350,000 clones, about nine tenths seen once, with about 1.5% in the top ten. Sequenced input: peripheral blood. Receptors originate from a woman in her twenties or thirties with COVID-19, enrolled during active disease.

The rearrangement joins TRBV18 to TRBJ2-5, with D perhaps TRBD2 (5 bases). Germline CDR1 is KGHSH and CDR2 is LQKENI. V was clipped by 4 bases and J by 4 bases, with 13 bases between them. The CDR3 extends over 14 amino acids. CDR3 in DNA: TGTGCCAGCTCACGCGAGGGAATGCGAGAGACCCAGTACTTC. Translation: CASSREGMRETQYF.

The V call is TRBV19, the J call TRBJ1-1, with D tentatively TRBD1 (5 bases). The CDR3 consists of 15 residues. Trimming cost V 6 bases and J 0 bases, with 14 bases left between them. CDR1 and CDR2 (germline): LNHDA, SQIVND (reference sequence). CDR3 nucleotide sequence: TGTGCCAGTAGATGGGGAGGGGCCGTGAACACTGAAGCTTTCTTT. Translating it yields CASRWGGAVNTEAFF.

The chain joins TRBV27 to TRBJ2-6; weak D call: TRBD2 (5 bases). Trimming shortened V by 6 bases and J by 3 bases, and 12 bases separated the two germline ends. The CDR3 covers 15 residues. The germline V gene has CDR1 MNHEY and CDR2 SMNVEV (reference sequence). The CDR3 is CASRRGLSGANVLTF. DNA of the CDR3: TGTGCCAGCAGACGAGGGCTAAGTGGGGCCAACGTCCTGACTTTC.

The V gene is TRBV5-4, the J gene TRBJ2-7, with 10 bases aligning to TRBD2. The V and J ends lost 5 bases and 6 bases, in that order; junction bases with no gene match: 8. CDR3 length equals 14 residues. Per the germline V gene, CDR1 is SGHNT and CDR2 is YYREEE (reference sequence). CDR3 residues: CASSQGLARGEQYF. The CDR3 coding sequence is TGTGCCAGCAGTCAGGGACTAGCGCGGGGCGAGCAGTACTTC.

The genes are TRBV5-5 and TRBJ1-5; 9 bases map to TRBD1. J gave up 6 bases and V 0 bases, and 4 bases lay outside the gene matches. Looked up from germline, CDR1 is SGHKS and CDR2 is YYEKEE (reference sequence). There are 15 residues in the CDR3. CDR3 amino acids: CASSLDTTGGQPQHF. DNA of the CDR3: TGTGCCAGCAGCTTGGATACGACAGGGGGTCAGCCCCAGCATTTT.

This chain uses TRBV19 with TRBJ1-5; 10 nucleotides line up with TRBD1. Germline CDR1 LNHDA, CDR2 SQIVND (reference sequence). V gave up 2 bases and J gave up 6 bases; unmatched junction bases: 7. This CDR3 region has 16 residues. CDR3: CASSILPGQGIQPQHF. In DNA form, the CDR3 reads TGTGCCAGTAGTATATTGCCGGGACAGGGGATTCAGCCCCAGCATTTT.

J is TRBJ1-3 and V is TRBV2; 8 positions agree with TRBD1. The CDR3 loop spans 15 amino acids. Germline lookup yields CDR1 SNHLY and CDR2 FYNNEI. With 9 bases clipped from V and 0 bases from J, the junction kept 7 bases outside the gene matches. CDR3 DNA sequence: TGTGCCAGTTCCGGGACAGGTAACTCTGGAAACACCATATATTTT. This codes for CASSGTGNSGNTIYF.

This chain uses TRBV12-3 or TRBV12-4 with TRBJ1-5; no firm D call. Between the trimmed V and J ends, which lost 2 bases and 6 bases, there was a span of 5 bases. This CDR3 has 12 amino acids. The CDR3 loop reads CASSLPSQPQHF. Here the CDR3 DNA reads TGTGCCAGCAGTTTACCTTCTCAGCCCCAGCATTTT.

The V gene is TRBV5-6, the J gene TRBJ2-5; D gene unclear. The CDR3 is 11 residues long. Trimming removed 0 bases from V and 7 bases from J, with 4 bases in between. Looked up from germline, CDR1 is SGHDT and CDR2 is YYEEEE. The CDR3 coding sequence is TGTGCCAGCAGCTTGGGGGCGACCCAGTACTTC. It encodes CASSLGATQYF.

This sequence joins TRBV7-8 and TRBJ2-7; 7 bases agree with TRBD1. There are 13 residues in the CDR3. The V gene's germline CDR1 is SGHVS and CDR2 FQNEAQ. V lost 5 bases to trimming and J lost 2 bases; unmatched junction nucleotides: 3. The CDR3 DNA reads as TGTGCCAGCAGCCTGACAGGGCCCTACGAGCAGTACTTC. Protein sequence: CASSLTGPYEQYF.

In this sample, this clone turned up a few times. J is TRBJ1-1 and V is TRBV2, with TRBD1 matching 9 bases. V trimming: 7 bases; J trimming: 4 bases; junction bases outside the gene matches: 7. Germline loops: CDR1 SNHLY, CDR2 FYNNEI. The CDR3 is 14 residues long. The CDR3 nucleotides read TGTGCCAGCACCAGACAGGGGGAGAGCACTGAAGCTTTCTTT. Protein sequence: CASTRQGESTEAFF.

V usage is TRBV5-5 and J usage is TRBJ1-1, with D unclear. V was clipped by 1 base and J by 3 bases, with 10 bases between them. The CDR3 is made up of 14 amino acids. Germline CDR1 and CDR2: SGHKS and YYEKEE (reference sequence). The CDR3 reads CASSLHTQHTEAFF. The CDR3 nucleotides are TGTGCCAGCAGCTTGCACACGCAACACACTGAAGCTTTCTTT.

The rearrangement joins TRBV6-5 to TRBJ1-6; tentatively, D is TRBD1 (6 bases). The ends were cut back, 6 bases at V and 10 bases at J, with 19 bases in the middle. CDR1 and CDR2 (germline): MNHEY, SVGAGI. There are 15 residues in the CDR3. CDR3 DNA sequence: TGTGCCAGCAGCCTCGACAGGTTCCGAGGGTCACCCCTCCACTTT. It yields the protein CASSLDRFRGSPLHF.

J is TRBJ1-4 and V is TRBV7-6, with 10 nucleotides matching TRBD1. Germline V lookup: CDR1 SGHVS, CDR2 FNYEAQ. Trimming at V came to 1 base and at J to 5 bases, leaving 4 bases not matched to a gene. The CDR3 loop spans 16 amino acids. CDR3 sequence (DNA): TGTGCCAGCAGCTTAGTCCCGGGACAGGGGAATGAAAAACTGTTTTTT. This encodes CASSLVPGQGNEKLFF.

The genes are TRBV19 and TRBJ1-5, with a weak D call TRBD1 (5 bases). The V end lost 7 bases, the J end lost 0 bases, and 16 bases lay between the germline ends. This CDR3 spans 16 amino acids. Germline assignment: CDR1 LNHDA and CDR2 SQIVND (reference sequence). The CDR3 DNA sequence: TGTGCCAGTAACCCCGACAGTCCATTTAGCAATCAGCCCCAGCATTTT. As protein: CASNPDSPFSNQPQHF.

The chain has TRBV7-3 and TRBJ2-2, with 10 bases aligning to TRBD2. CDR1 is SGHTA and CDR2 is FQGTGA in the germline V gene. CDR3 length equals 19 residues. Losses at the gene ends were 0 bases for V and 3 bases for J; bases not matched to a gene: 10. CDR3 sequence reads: CASSLTPVSGGADTGELFF. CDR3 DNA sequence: TGTGCCAGCAGCTTAACGCCTGTGAGCGGGGGGGCTGACACCGGGGAGCTGTTTTTT. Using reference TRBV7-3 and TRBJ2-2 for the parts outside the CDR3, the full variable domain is GAGVSQTPSNKVTEKGKYVELRCDPISGHTALYWYRQSLGQGPEFLIYFQGTGAADDSGLPNDRFFAVRPEGSVSTLKIQRTERGDSAVYLCASSLTPVSGGADTGELFFGEGSRLTVL.

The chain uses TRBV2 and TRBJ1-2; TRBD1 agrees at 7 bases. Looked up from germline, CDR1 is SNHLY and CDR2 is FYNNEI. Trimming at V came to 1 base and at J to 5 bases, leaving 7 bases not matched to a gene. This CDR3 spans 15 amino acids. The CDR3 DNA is TGTGCCAGCAGTGAAGGGGTCGAGGGGGCTTATGGCTACACCTTC. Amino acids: CASSEGVEGAYGYTF.

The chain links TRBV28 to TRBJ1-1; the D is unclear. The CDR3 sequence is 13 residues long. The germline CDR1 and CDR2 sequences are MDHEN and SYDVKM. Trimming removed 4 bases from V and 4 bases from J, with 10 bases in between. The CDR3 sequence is CASSSPSATEAFF. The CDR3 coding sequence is TGTGCCAGCAGTTCCCCTAGTGCCACTGAAGCTTTCTTT.

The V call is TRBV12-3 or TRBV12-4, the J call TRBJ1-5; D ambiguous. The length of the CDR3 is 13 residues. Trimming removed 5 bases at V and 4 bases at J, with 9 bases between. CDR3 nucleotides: TGTGCCAGCAGTAGTACAGTGAATCAGCCCCAGCATTTT. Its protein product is CASSSTVNQPQHF.

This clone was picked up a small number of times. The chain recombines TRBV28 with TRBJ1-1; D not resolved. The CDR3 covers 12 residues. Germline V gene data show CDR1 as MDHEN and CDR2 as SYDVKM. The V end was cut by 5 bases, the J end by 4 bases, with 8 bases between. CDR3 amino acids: CASSPGLTEAFF. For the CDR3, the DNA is TGTGCCAGCAGTCCCGGACTCACTGAAGCTTTCTTT.